This T cell receptor beta chain was profiled in a study of identical twins. cDNA molecules carried unique molecular identifiers, and template switching added a universal primer site. TCRdb reprocessed the 5' RACE reads via MiXCR and lists one record per CDR3 protein. The sample holds approximately 490,000 distinct CDR3 sequences, about 22% seen once. The CDR3 length is 16 residues. The V and J ends lost 0 bases and 6 bases, in that order; junction bases with no gene match: 6. From germline, CDR1 is SGHAT and CDR2 FQNNGV. The study, taken as a whole, reports: Abundant beta clonotypes from cord blood had fewer insertions, unlike memory repertoires, which showed none. Within monozygotic twins, out-of-frame TCR alpha sharing was underestimated by the models. Twin-shared out-of-frame alpha sequences showed excess low generation probability.

In regard to this clonotype: Antigen specificity is unknown.

These data also formed part of another study, on yellow fever vaccine responses in identical twins.

This clonotype was obtained from a woman between 18 and 29 years old in good health. The sample taken for sequencing was CD4+ T cells sorted from blood. V and J are TRBV11-2 and TRBJ2-1, with 9 bases identical to TRBD2. This CDR3 reads CASSLESGGPPNEQFF. The CDR3 coding sequence is TGTGCCAGCAGCTTAGAAAGCGGGGGGCCTCCCAATGAGCAGTTCTTC.